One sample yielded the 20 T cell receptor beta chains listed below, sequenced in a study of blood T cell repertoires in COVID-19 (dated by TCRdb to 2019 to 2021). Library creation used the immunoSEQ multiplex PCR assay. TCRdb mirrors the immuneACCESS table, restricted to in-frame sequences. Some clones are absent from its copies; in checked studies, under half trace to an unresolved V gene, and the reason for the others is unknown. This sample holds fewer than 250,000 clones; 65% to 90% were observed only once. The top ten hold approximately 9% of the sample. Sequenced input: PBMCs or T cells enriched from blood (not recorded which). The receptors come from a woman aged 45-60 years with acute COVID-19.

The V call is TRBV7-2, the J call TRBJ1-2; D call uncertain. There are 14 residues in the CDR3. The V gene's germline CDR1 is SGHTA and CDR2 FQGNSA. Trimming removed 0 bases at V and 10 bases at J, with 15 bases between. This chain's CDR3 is CASSLARSQGAYTF. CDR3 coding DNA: TGTGCCAGCAGCTTAGCGCGGAGCCAAGGCGCCTACACCTTC.

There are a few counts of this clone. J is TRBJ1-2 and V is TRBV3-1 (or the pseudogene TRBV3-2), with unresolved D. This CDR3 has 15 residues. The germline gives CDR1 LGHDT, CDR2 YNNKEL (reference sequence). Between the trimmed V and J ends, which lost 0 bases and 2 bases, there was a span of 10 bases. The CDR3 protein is CASSQEFGRNYGYTF. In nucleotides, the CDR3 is TGTGCCAGCAGCCAAGAATTTGGCAGAAACTATGGCTACACCTTC.

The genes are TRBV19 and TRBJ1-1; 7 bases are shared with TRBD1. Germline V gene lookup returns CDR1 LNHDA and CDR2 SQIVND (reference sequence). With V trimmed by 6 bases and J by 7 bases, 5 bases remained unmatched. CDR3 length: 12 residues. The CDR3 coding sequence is TGTGCCAGTAGAACGACAGGGAGTGAAGCTTTCTTT. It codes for CASRTTGSEAFF.

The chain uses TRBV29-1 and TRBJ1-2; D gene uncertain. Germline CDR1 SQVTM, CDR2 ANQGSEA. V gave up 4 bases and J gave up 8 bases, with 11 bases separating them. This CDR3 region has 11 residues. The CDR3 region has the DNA TGCAGCGTTGTAGAAATAGAAGGCTACACCTTC. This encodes CSVVEIEGYTF.

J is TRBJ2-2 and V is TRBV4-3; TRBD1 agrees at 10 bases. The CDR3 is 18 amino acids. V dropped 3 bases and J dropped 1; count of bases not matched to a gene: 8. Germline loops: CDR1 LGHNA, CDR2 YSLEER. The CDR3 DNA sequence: TGCGCCAGCAGCCATAGGACAGGGGGGTTTGTGAACACCGGGGAGCTGTTTTTT. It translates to CASSHRTGGFVNTGELFF.

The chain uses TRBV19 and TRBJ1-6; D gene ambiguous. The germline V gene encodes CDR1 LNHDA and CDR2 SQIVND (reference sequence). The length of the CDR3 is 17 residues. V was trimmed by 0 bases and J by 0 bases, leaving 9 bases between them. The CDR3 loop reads CASSIDHRSSYNSPLHF. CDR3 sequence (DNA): TGTGCCAGTAGTATAGATCACCGCAGCTCCTATAATTCACCCCTCCACTTT.

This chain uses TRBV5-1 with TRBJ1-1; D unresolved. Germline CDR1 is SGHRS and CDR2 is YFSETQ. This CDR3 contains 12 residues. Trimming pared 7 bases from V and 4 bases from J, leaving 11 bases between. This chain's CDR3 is CASSSGPTEAFF. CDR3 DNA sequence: TGCGCCAGCTCCAGCGGGCCCACTGAAGCTTTCTTT. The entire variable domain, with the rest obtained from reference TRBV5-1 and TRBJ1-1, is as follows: KAGVTQTPRYLIKTRGQQVTLSCSPISGHRSVSWYQQTPGQGLQFLFEYFSETQRNKGNFPGRFSGRQFSNSRSEMNVSTLELGDSALYLCASSSGPTEAFFGQGTRLTVV.

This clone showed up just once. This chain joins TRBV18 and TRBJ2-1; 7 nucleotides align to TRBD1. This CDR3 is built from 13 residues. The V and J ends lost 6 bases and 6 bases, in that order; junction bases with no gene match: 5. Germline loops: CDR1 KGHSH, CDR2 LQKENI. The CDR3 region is CASSTGAGNEQFF. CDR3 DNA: TGTGCCAGCTCTACAGGGGCGGGCAATGAGCAGTTCTTC.

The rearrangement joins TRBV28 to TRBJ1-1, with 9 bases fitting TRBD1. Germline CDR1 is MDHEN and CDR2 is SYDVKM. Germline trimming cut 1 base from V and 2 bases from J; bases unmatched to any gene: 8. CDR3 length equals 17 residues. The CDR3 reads CASSLSGTGKINTEAFF. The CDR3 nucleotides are TGTGCCAGCAGTTTATCCGGGACAGGGAAAATTAACACTGAAGCTTTCTTT.

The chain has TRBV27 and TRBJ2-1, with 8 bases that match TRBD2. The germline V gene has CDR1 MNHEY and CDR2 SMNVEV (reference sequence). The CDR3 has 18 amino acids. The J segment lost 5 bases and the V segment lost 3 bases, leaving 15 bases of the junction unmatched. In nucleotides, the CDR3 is TGTGCCAGCAGTTTTCGCGAGTATACTAGCGGAATTAACAATGAGCAGTTCTTC. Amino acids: CASSFREYTSGINNEQFF.

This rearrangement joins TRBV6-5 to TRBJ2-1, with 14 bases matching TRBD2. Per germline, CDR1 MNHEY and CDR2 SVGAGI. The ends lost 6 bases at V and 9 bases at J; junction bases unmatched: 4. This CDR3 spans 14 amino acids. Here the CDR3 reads CASRGLAGGGEQFF. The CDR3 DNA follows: TGTGCCAGCAGAGGACTAGCGGGAGGCGGTGAGCAGTTCTTC.

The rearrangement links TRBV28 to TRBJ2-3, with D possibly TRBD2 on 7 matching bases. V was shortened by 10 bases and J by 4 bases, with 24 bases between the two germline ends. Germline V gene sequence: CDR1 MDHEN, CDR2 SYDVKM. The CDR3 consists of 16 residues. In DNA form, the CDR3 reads TGTGCCACCTCTGAGGGGGGGCGCTTTGTGTCAGATACGCAGTATTTT. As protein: CATSEGGRFVSDTQYF. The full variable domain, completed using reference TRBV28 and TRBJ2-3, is DVKVTQSSRYLVKRTGEKVFLECVQDMDHENMFWYRQDPGLGLRLIYFSYDVKMKEKGDIPEGYSVSREKKERFSLILESASTNQTSMYLCATSEGGRFVSDTQYFGPGTRLTVL.

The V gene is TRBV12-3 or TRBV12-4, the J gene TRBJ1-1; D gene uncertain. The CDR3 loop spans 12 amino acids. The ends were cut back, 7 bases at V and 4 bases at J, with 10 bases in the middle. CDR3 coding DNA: TGTGCCAGCACCCCCGGCGGCACTGAAGCTTTCTTT. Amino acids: CASTPGGTEAFF.

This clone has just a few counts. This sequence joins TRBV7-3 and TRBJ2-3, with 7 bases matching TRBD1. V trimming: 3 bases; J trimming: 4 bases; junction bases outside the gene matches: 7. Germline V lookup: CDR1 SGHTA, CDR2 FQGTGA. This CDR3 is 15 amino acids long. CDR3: CASSLTQGGPDTQYF. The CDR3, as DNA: TGTGCCAGCAGCTTGACCCAAGGGGGCCCAGATACGCAGTATTTT.

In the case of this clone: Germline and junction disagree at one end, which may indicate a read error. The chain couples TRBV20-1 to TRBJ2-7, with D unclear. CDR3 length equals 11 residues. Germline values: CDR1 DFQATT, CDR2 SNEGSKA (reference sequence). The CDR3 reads CSAKDTEVWNF. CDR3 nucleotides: TGCAGTGCTAAAGATACAGAAGTTTGGAACTTC.

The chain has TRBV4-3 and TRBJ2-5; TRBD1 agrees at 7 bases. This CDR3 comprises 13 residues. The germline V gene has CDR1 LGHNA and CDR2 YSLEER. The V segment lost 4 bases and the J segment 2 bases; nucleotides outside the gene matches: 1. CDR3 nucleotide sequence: TGCGCCAGCAGCCGGGACAGACAAGAGACCCAGTACTTC. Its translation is CASSRDRQETQYF.

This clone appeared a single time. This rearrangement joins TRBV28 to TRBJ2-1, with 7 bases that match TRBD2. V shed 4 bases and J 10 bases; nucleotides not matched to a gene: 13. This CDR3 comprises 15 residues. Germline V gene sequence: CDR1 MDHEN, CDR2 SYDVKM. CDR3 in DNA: TGTGCCAGCAGTTGGGGAGGGCTTAATCCGGGCGAGCAGTTCTTC. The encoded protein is CASSWGGLNPGEQFF.

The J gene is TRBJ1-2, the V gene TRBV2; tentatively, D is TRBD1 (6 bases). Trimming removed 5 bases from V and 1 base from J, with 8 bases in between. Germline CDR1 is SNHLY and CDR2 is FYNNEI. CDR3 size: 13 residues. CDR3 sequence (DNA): TGTGCCAGCAGTACGGACAGTAACTATGGCTACACCTTC. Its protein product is CASSTDSNYGYTF.

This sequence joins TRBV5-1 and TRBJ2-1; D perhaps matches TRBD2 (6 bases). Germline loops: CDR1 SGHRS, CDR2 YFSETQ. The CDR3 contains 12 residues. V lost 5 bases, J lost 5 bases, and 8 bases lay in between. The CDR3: CASRWGDNEQFF. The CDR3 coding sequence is TGCGCCAGCAGGTGGGGGGACAATGAGCAGTTCTTC.

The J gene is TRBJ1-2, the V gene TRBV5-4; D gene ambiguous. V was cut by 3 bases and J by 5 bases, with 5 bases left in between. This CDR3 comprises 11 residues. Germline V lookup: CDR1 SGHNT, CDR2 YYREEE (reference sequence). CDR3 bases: TGTGCCAGCAGCTCTCAGTATGGCTACACCTTC. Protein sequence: CASSSQYGYTF.